One sample yielded the 28 T cell receptor beta chains listed below, sequenced in a study of cytomegalovirus exposure and HLA in healthy donors. PCR used 60 Vbeta primers and 13 Jbeta primers. The repertoire was sequenced with immunoSEQ multiplex PCR; TCRdb's copy has only in-frame clones and lacks some. Here the sample spans fewer than 200,000 clones, about 65% being singletons. Sample: PBMCs. The source of these receptors is a man aged 40-55 years in good health and CMV-seropositive.

J is TRBJ2-1 and V is TRBV15; a weak D match, TRBD2 (5 bases). The CDR3 contains 12 residues. The germline CDR1 and CDR2 sequences are LNHNV and YYDKDF (reference sequence). V dropped 2 bases and J dropped 6 bases, with 5 bases sitting between them. The CDR3 spells CATSRLANEQFF. In DNA form, the CDR3 reads TGTGCCACCAGCAGACTAGCCAATGAGCAGTTCTTC.

This clone was detected only a few times. The CDR3 bases are TGTGCCAGCAGCCAACTAGCGGGGGAGCCAGATACGCAGTATTTT. This encodes CASSQLAGEPDTQYF. This rearrangement joins TRBV14 to TRBJ2-3, with 10 bases aligning to TRBD2. The germline V gene has CDR1 SGHDN and CDR2 FVKESK. There are 15 residues in the CDR3. Trimming removed 2 bases from V and 4 bases from J; junction bases left unmatched: 3.

V and J are TRBV19 and TRBJ2-4, with 8 nucleotides matching TRBD1. Germline V gene sequence: CDR1 LNHDA, CDR2 SQIVND (reference sequence). With V trimmed by 7 bases and J by 1 base, 15 bases remained unmatched. The length of the CDR3 is 18 residues. The CDR3 loop reads CASKSGQGRTVAKNIQYF. CDR3 DNA: TGTGCCAGTAAATCCGGACAGGGTAGGACTGTTGCCAAAAACATTCAGTACTTC.

The chain couples TRBV7-9 to TRBJ1-1; the D gene is possibly TRBD1 (5 bases). The CDR3 extends over 14 amino acids. Germline V CDR1 and CDR2: SEHNR, FQNEAQ (reference sequence). The V gene lost 6 bases and the J gene lost 1 base, with 12 bases spanning the gap. The CDR3 reads CASSPLTGNTEAFF. The CDR3 region has the DNA TGTGCCAGCAGTCCCCTAACAGGGAACACTGAAGCTTTCTTT.

This clone came up a few times. This chain's CDR3 is CASSYDRGLVTGELFF. CDR3 bases: TGTGCCAGCAGCTACGACAGGGGGCTCGTCACCGGGGAGCTGTTTTTT. V is TRBV11-2 and J is TRBJ2-2; 10 bases are a match to TRBD1. Germline CDR1 reads SGHAT; CDR2 reads FQNNGV. The CDR3 totals 16 residues. Germline trimming cut 4 bases from V and 4 bases from J; bases unmatched to any gene: 6.

The chain uses TRBV6-5 and TRBJ2-7; TRBD1 agrees at 8 bases. This CDR3 comprises 14 residues. The germline gives CDR1 MNHEY, CDR2 SVGAGI. V shed 4 bases and J 3 bases; nucleotides not matched to a gene: 5. The CDR3 reads CASSLGQGVYEQYF. The CDR3 coding sequence is TGTGCCAGCAGTTTAGGACAGGGAGTCTACGAGCAGTACTTC.

The chain employs TRBV7-2 and TRBJ2-7; the D gene is possibly TRBD1 (6 bases). Germline V gene lookup returns CDR1 SGHTA and CDR2 FQGNSA. CDR3 length: 16 amino acids. V was cut by 4 bases and J by 3 bases, with 19 bases left in between. This chain's CDR3 is CASSYHRDTLNYEQYF. The CDR3 bases are TGTGCCAGCAGCTACCACCGGGACACCCTCAACTACGAGCAGTACTTC.

The chain uses TRBV6-5 and TRBJ1-1; D is unclear. V lost 4 bases and J lost 1, with 7 bases in between. Germline CDR1 is MNHEY and CDR2 is SVGAGI. The CDR3 loop spans 13 amino acids. The CDR3 reads CASSFSANTEAFF. CDR3 DNA sequence: TGTGCCAGCAGTTTCTCGGCGAACACTGAAGCTTTCTTT.

CDR3 DNA: TGTGCCAGTACCCCGGGGGGGCCCAACTATAATTCACCCCTCCACTTT. This gives the protein CASTPGGPNYNSPLHF. V usage is TRBV19 and J usage is TRBJ1-6, with D maybe TRBD1 (6 bases). The CDR3 is 16 amino acids. From germline, CDR1 is LNHDA and CDR2 SQIVND (reference sequence). The ends were cut back, 7 bases at V and 3 bases at J, with 16 bases in the middle.

This chain links TRBV2 with TRBJ2-3; perhaps TRBD1 as D (5 bases). The CDR3 sequence is 13 residues long. Germline CDR1 SNHLY, CDR2 FYNNEI. With 6 bases removed from V and 4 bases from J, the gap between germline ends came to 11 bases. CDR3 DNA: TGTGCCAGCAGACAGGATGTCGCAGATACGCAGTATTTT. It yields the protein CASRQDVADTQYF.

This chain connects TRBV2 to TRBJ2-1; possible D gene TRBD1, 6 bases. V was trimmed by 1 base and J by 0 bases, leaving 13 bases between them. This CDR3 comprises 17 residues. Germline-derived CDR1 and CDR2 are SNHLY and FYNNEI. CDR3 sequence reads: CASSEGSYRASYNEQFF. For the CDR3, the DNA is TGTGCCAGCAGTGAAGGGTCGTACAGGGCCTCCTACAATGAGCAGTTCTTC. Full variable domain (remainder filled in from reference TRBV2 and TRBJ2-1): EPEVTQTPSHQVTQMGQEVILRCVPISNHLYFYWYRQILGQKVEFLVSFYNNEISEKSEIFDDQFSVERPDGSNFTLKIRSTKLEDSAMYFCASSEGSYRASYNEQFFGPGTRLTVL.

This chain joins TRBV4-3 and TRBJ2-7; 8 bases are a match to TRBD1. The CDR3 contains 15 residues. After removal of 0 bases from V and 4 bases from J, the junction contained 5 bases not matched to a gene. The germline gives CDR1 LGHNA, CDR2 YSLEER. CDR3 amino acids: CASSQDGQGPYEQYF. CDR3 nucleotides: TGCGCCAGCAGCCAAGATGGACAGGGTCCATACGAGCAGTACTTC.

The rearrangement joins TRBV25-1 to TRBJ1-5; no definite D call. Per germline, CDR1 MGHDK and CDR2 SYGVNS. The ends were cut back, 2 bases at V and 2 bases at J, with 4 bases in the middle. The CDR3 is made up of 13 amino acids. As DNA, the CDR3 is TGTGCCAGCAGTGAACCGGGCAATCAGCCCCAGCATTTT. Protein: CASSEPGNQPQHF.

The rearrangement joins TRBV4-2 to TRBJ1-2, with TRBD1 matching over 7 bases. This CDR3 is 14 amino acids long. Germline V gives CDR1 LGHNA, CDR2 YNFKEQ. J was trimmed by 13 bases and V by 2 bases; bases with no gene match: 13. CDR3 sequence reads: CASSQLEARGLGTF. The CDR3 DNA reads TGTGCCAGCAGCCAACTGGAAGCTAGGGGGCTGGGCACCTTC.

A few counts support this clone. V gene TRBV5-6 combines with J gene TRBJ2-5; D is possibly TRBD2 (6 bases). V lost 2 bases and J 11 bases, leaving 19 bases between the germline ends. The CDR3 is 14 amino acids. From germline, CDR1 is SGHDT and CDR2 YYEEEE. CDR3 nucleotide sequence: TGTGCCAGCAGCTTTGGAGGAGGGGCGCGAGAGCAGTACTTC. It codes for CASSFGGGAREQYF.

This clone was counted only a few times. The chain is built from TRBV11-3 and TRBJ1-1; D gene uncertain. The length of the CDR3 is 13 residues. CDR1 SGHNT and CDR2 YENEEA come from the germline V gene. Trimming stripped 5 bases from V and 2 bases from J, with 9 bases between. The CDR3 DNA reads TGTGCCAGCAGCCTCCTCGGTAACACTGAAGCTTTCTTT. It is translated as CASSLLGNTEAFF.

V is TRBV6-5 and J is TRBJ2-7, with a weak D call TRBD1 (6 bases). The CDR3 covers 13 residues. V was trimmed by 6 bases and J by 4 bases, leaving 13 bases between them. Germline V gene sequence: CDR1 MNHEY, CDR2 SVGAGI. CDR3 DNA: TGTGCCAGCAGCCACACAGGGCCGTACGAGCAGTACTTC. It translates to CASSHTGPYEQYF.

This clone came up a few times. Different DNA sequences within this sample yield the same CDR3. The chain is built from TRBV7-8 and TRBJ1-1; 8 bases match TRBD1. The trim removed 5 bases at V and 1 base at J, leaving 3 bases unmatched. Germline V gene data show CDR1 as SGHVS and CDR2 as FQNEAQ. This CDR3 has 14 residues. The CDR3 DNA reads as TGTGCCAGCAGCCTTGGACAGGGGAACACTGAAGCTTTCTTT. Amino acids: CASSLGQGNTEAFF.

A few counts support this clone. This chain uses TRBV5-1 with TRBJ2-7, with TRBD2 matching 7 bases. V lost 4 bases to trimming and J lost 4 bases; unmatched junction nucleotides: 8. The germline gives CDR1 SGHRS, CDR2 YFSETQ. The CDR3 is 14 amino acids. As DNA, the CDR3 is TGCGCCAGCAGCCTGGGACTATCCCTATACGAGCAGTACTTC. This codes for CASSLGLSLYEQYF.

This chain links TRBV4-1 with TRBJ1-2, with 10 positions matching TRBD1. The CDR3 consists of 16 residues. V shed 4 bases and J 6 bases; nucleotides not matched to a gene: 11. CDR1 MGHRA and CDR2 YSYEKL come from the germline V gene. The CDR3 loop is CASSPFFAGQGNGYTF. The CDR3 nucleotides read TGCGCCAGCAGCCCGTTTTTTGCGGGACAGGGGAATGGCTACACCTTC.

The genes are TRBV7-3 and TRBJ1-4, with D possibly TRBD1 on 5 matching bases. This CDR3 contains 13 residues. V lost 0 bases and J lost 7, with 6 bases in between. Germline CDR1 reads SGHTA; CDR2 reads FQGTGA. CDR3: CASSLTQGEKLFF. In DNA, the CDR3 is TGTGCCAGCAGCTTAACTCAGGGTGAAAAACTGTTTTTT.

This clone was picked up a small number of times. The J gene is TRBJ2-3, the V gene TRBV7-2; 7 bases map to TRBD2. Germline V gene sequence: CDR1 SGHTA, CDR2 FQGNSA. Germline trimming cut 5 bases from V and 1 base from J; bases unmatched to any gene: 6. This CDR3 region has 15 residues. CDR3 sequence: CASSVIAGRTDTQYF. As DNA, the CDR3 is TGTGCCAGCAGCGTTATAGCGGGTCGCACAGATACGCAGTATTTT.

The rearrangement uses TRBV20-1 and TRBJ1-2; 7 nucleotides align to TRBD1. J was trimmed by 8 bases and V by 6 bases; bases with no gene match: 6. Germline V gene lookup returns CDR1 DFQATT and CDR2 SNEGSKA (reference sequence). This CDR3 has 11 amino acids. The CDR3 protein is CSAKTGNGYTF. As DNA, the CDR3 is TGCAGTGCAAAGACAGGGAACGGCTACACCTTC.

The CDR3 loop is CASSFLGQGNTEAFF. Written as DNA, the CDR3 is TGTGCCAGCAGTTTTCTTGGGCAGGGGAACACTGAAGCTTTCTTT. This chain links TRBV27 with TRBJ1-1; TRBD1 is a possible D gene (5 bases). V lost 3 bases to trimming and J lost 1 base, with 12 bases between them. CDR3 length: 15 residues. The germline CDR1 and CDR2 sequences are MNHEY and SMNVEV (reference sequence).

CDR3 sequence (DNA): TGCGCCAGCAGCCTCTTTCGGGAGCTGTTTTTT. Translated, it gives CASSLFRELFF. V and J are TRBV5-1 and TRBJ2-2; D unresolved. The V gene's germline CDR1 is SGHRS and CDR2 YFSETQ. The CDR3 length is 11 residues. V lost 4 bases and J 9 bases, leaving 7 bases between the germline ends.

The chain couples TRBV19 to TRBJ2-7; possibly TRBD2 for D (6 bases). V was cut by 1 base and J by 1 base, with 11 bases left in between. This CDR3 contains 15 residues. Germline CDR1 is LNHDA and CDR2 is SQIVND (reference sequence). Here the CDR3 DNA reads TGTGCCAGTAGTATAGCGCGGGGCGAGTCCTACGAGCAGTACTTC. Translated: CASSIARGESYEQYF.

V usage is TRBV28 and J usage is TRBJ2-7; weak D call: TRBD1 (7 bases). Germline CDR1 reads MDHEN; CDR2 reads SYDVKM. V dropped 4 bases and J dropped 7 bases, with 20 bases sitting between them. The CDR3 has 15 residues. The CDR3 nucleotides read TGTGCCAGCAGTTCATACAGGGGCGCGGGGAGGGAGCAGTACTTC. Encoded protein: CASSSYRGAGREQYF.

This sequence joins TRBV6-5 and TRBJ1-2, with D unclear. V was trimmed by 6 bases and J by 12 bases, leaving 14 bases between them. Germline-derived CDR1 and CDR2 are MNHEY and SVGAGI. CDR3 length: 11 residues. This CDR3 is CASSTESGDTF. The CDR3 nucleotides read TGTGCCAGCAGCACAGAGTCTGGTGACACCTTC.